Shown below are 20 T cell receptor beta chains from a single sample sequenced in a study of cytomegalovirus exposure and HLA in healthy donors. PCR involved 60 Vbeta and 13 Jbeta primers. Clones were read by immunoSEQ multiplex PCR, and TCRdb kept only the in-frame ones, dropping some. The table shows 100,000 or so clones, with more than 60% occurring only once. The sequencing input was PBMCs. All receptors come from a female donor in good health and CMV-seropositive.

The chain links TRBV18 to TRBJ1-1, with TRBD1 as a possible D gene (6 bases). There are 14 residues in the CDR3. Germline assignment: CDR1 KGHSH and CDR2 LQKENI. V lost 6 bases and J 3 bases, leaving 14 bases between the germline ends. DNA for the CDR3: TGTGCCAGCTCCGGACAGTTAAGGGACACTGAAGCTTTCTTT. This sequence encodes CASSGQLRDTEAFF.

The rearrangement links TRBV2 to TRBJ1-5, with a tentative D call TRBD1 (5 bases). Trimming took off 7 bases at V and 7 bases at J, with 17 bases between the two ends. CDR1 SNHLY and CDR2 FYNNEI come from the germline V gene. The CDR3 covers 14 residues. This CDR3 is CASNQGEAHQPQHF. Here the CDR3 DNA reads TGTGCCAGCAATCAAGGGGAGGCACACCAGCCCCAGCATTTT.

The chain combines TRBV18 with TRBJ1-2, with TRBD1 matching 11 bases. Germline CDR1 and CDR2: KGHSH and LQKENI. The CDR3 sequence is 15 residues long. V dropped 0 bases and J dropped 7; count of bases not matched to a gene: 4. The CDR3 spells CASSPPGQGVGGYTF. CDR3 sequence (DNA): TGTGCCAGCTCACCACCGGGACAGGGGGTCGGTGGCTACACCTTC.

The rearrangement links TRBV27 to TRBJ2-3; D is undetermined. Trimming cost V 6 bases and J 3 bases, with 10 bases left between them. Germline CDR1 reads MNHEY; CDR2 reads SMNVEV (reference sequence). CDR3 length: 13 amino acids. The CDR3: CASSYTVTDTQYF. CDR3 DNA: TGTGCCAGCAGCTATACAGTAACAGATACGCAGTATTTT.

The gene calls are TRBV7-2 and TRBJ1-5; D unresolved. V lost 1 base to trimming and J lost 7 bases, with 8 bases between them. The CDR3 loop spans 13 amino acids. Germline-derived CDR1 and CDR2 are SGHTA and FQGNSA. The CDR3 nucleotides read TGTGCCAGCAGCTTAGACAGATTCCAGCCCCAGCATTTT. Translated: CASSLDRFQPQHF.

This sequence joins TRBV30 and TRBJ2-7; a possible D gene is TRBD2 (6 bases). Germline V gene lookup returns CDR1 GTSNPN and CDR2 SVGIG (reference sequence). The V end lost 3 bases, the J end lost 1 base, and 16 bases lay between the germline ends. The length of the CDR3 is 15 residues. The CDR3 DNA is TGTGCCTGGAGCGGGGGACTCCCAGGATCCTACGAGCAGTACTTC. It translates to CAWSGGLPGSYEQYF.

V usage is TRBV10-3 and J usage is TRBJ2-7, with D possibly TRBD2 on 6 matching bases. The CDR3 totals 14 residues. V was shortened by 10 bases and J by 0 bases, with 16 bases between the two germline ends. Germline-derived CDR1 and CDR2 are ENHRY and SYGVKD. The CDR3 here is CATTGTSSSYEQYF. CDR3 DNA sequence: TGTGCCACCACCGGGACTTCGAGCTCCTACGAGCAGTACTTC.

This chain connects TRBV5-4 to TRBJ2-6; D might be TRBD1 (5 bases). The CDR3 sequence is 15 residues long. Germline V gene data show CDR1 as SGHNT and CDR2 as YYREEE (reference sequence). The V end was cut by 2 bases, the J end by 2 bases, with 8 bases between. CDR3 protein: CASSLGETGANVLTF. For the CDR3, the DNA is TGTGCCAGCAGCTTAGGGGAAACTGGGGCCAACGTCCTGACTTTC. Based on the CDR3 plus reference TRBV5-4 and TRBJ2-6, the full variable domain is ETGVTQSPTHLIKTRGQQVTLRCSSQSGHNTVSWYQQALGQGPQFIFQYYREEENGRGNFPPRFSGLQFPNYSSELNVNALELDDSALYLCASSLGETGANVLTFGAGSRLTVL.

Comments on this clone: Compared with germline, one end of the junction differs, possibly owing to a read error. The chain links TRBV28 to TRBJ1-4, with D possibly matching TRBD1 (6 bases). The CDR3 covers 14 residues. Looked up from germline, CDR1 is MDHEN and CDR2 is SYDVKM. DNA for the CDR3: TGTGTCAGCAGTTCGGGACAAACTAATGAAAAACTGTTTTTT. Translation: CVSSSGQTNEKLFF.

The chain's CDR3 is CASSPRTGGLDTQYF. In DNA form, the CDR3 reads TGTGCCAGCAGCCCAAGGACAGGGGGCCTAGATACGCAGTATTTT. This chain uses TRBV7-2 with TRBJ2-3, with 11 bases lining up with TRBD1. Per the germline V gene, CDR1 is SGHTA and CDR2 is FQGNSA. V was pared by 5 bases and J by 5 bases, with 6 bases of the junction left unmatched. This CDR3 has 15 amino acids. The whole variable domain, remainder taken from reference TRBV7-2 and TRBJ2-3, is GAGVSQSPSNKVTEKGKDVELRCDPISGHTALYWYRQSLGQGLEFLIYFQGNSAPDKSGLPSDRFSAERTGGSVSTLTIQRTQQEDSAVYLCASSPRTGGLDTQYFGPGTRLTVL.

The chain carries TRBV30 and TRBJ1-2, with D uncertain. The CDR3 runs 11 residues. Trimming left V 0 bases short and J 8 bases short, with 7 bases between. From germline, CDR1 is GTSNPN and CDR2 SVGIG (reference sequence). CDR3 protein: CAWSVRVGYTF. The CDR3, as DNA: TGTGCCTGGAGTGTGAGGGTCGGCTACACCTTC.

The rearrangement uses TRBV2 and TRBJ1-4; tentatively, D is TRBD1 (5 bases). This CDR3 comprises 14 residues. CDR1 SNHLY and CDR2 FYNNEI come from the germline V gene. Trimming left V 4 bases short and J 6 bases short, with 12 bases between. The CDR3 coding sequence is TGTGCCAGCAGTGTGAAGGGGTACGATGAAAAACTGTTTTTT. This translates into CASSVKGYDEKLFF.

This clone is a singleton in its sample. The chain uses TRBV11-2 and TRBJ2-1; no clear D. The CDR3 is 14 residues long. Germline V gene data show CDR1 as SGHAT and CDR2 as FQNNGV. The ends were cut back, 2 bases at V and 2 bases at J, with 7 bases in the middle. This CDR3 is CASSLNPAYNEQFF. CDR3 DNA sequence: TGTGCCAGCAGCTTAAATCCGGCCTACAATGAGCAGTTCTTC. The complete variable domain, with remaining parts taken from reference TRBV11-2 and TRBJ2-1, reads EAGVAQSPRYKIIEKRQSVAFWCNPISGHATLYWYQQILGQGPKLLIQFQNNGVVDDSQLPKDRFSAERLKGVDSTLKIQPAKLEDSAVYLCASSLNPAYNEQFFGPGTRLTVL.

The DNA for the CDR3 is TGTGCCAGCAGTGAAAAGGGGACAGGAGTGGCGGAGCAGTTCTTC. It specifies CASSEKGTGVAEQFF. This rearrangement joins TRBV6-1 to TRBJ2-1; 8 bases fit TRBD1. The CDR3 runs to 15 residues. The germline V gene encodes CDR1 MNHNS and CDR2 SASEGT. The junction had 10 bases not matched to a gene; V was cut back by 2 bases and J by 10 bases.

This clone was picked up one time. Written as DNA, the CDR3 is TGCGCCAGCAGCTTGCGTCGCCAGGGTGGGTCCTACAATGAGCAGTTCTTC. Protein sequence: CASSLRRQGGSYNEQFF. The genes are TRBV5-1 and TRBJ2-1; TRBD1 is a possible D gene (5 bases). V was pared by 1 base and J by 1 base, with 15 bases between. The CDR3 length is 17 residues. Germline CDR1 is SGHRS and CDR2 is YFSETQ.

This clone was picked up a small number of times. The chain carries TRBV29-1 and TRBJ2-7; 9 bases fit TRBD1. CDR1 is SQVTM, CDR2 ANQGSEA, per germline. V lost 3 bases, J lost 3 bases, and 3 bases stayed unmatched. This CDR3 has 13 amino acids. CDR3 DNA: TGCAGCGTTGATTTGGGACAGGGCTACGAGCAGTACTTC. Residues: CSVDLGQGYEQYF.

The chain has TRBV28 and TRBJ1-5; TRBD1 agrees at 12 bases. Trimming at V came to 5 bases and at J to 6 bases, leaving 8 bases not matched to a gene. CDR3 length: 16 residues. Germline V gene sequence: CDR1 MDHEN, CDR2 SYDVKM. The CDR3 loop reads CASSPGDRGRGQPQHF. The CDR3, as DNA: TGTGCCAGCAGTCCCGGGGACAGGGGGCGCGGTCAGCCCCAGCATTTT. The full variable domain, rest sourced from reference TRBV28 and TRBJ1-5, is DVKVTQSSRYLVKRTGEKVFLECVQDMDHENMFWYRQDPGLGLRLIYFSYDVKMKEKGDIPEGYSVSREKKERFSLILESASTNQTSMYLCASSPGDRGRGQPQHFGDGTRLSIL.

The V gene is TRBV30, the J gene TRBJ1-5, with a possible D match to TRBD1 (5 bases). Per germline, CDR1 GTSNPN and CDR2 SVGIG (reference sequence). The CDR3 is 14 residues long. Trimming pared 1 base from V and 4 bases from J, leaving 11 bases between. CDR3 amino acids: CAWSGLRANQPQHF. For the CDR3, the DNA is TGTGCCTGGAGTGGCCTCAGGGCAAATCAGCCCCAGCATTTT. The whole variable domain, filled in from reference TRBV30 and TRBJ1-5, reads SQTIHQWPATLVQPVGSPLSLECTVEGTSNPNLYWYRQAAGRGLQLLFYSVGIGQISSEVPQNLSASRPQDRQFILSSKKLLLSDSGFYLCAWSGLRANQPQHFGDGTRLSIL.

The rearrangement uses TRBV19 and TRBJ1-3; unclear D gene. Per germline, CDR1 LNHDA and CDR2 SQIVND (reference sequence). The CDR3 spans 15 residues. The V end lost 3 bases, the J end lost 0 bases, and 9 bases lay between the germline ends. The DNA for the CDR3 is TGTGCCAGTAGTATCTCAGGAAACTCTGGAAACACCATATATTTT. It specifies CASSISGNSGNTIYF.

The chain uses TRBV25-1 and TRBJ1-2, with D maybe TRBD1 (6 bases). Germline V gene lookup returns CDR1 MGHDK and CDR2 SYGVNS. The CDR3 sequence is 13 residues long. Trimming cost V 6 bases and J 7 bases, with 15 bases left between them. CDR3 nucleotide sequence: TGTGCCAGCAGCCCAACAGGGCCGGGTGGCTACACCTTC. Encoded protein: CASSPTGPGGYTF.